Sequencing of this TCR beta chain was carried out in a study of blood T cell repertoires in COVID-19. Whole-study context: PBMCs, B-cell-depleted T cells, or T cells provided the cDNA or gDNA that made up the material.

Authors' processing steps: Scientists estimated how many nucleated cells there were by amplifying reference gene primers. Repertoires were generated with immunoSEQ multiplex PCR, while TCRdb's copy carries only in-frame clones and drops some. That table supplies the V and J calls and clone size; D and trimming were determined from the DNA. The sample lists more than 85,000 clones, approximately 81% occurring once. The CDR3 sequence is 14 residues long. Per the germline V gene, CDR1 is ENHRY and CDR2 is SYGVKD. V was shortened by 6 bases and J by 3 bases, with 14 bases between the two germline ends. What was sequenced was peripheral blood. This rearrangement joins TRBV10-3 to TRBJ1-1; D call uncertain. This TCR was sampled from a man older than 75 with acute or convalescent COVID-19. CDR3 in DNA: TGTGCCATCAGCCCCGGGCCGAGGGACACTGAAGCTTTCTTT. This codes for CAISPGPRDTEAFF.